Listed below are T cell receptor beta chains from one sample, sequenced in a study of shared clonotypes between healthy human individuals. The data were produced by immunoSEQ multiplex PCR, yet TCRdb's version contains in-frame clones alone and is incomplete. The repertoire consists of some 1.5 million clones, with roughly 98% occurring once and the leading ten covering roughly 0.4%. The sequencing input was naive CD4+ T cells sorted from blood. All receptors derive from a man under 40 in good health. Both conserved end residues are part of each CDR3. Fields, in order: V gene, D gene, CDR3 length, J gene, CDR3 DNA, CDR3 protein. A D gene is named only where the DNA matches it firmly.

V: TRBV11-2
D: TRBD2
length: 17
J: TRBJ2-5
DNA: TGTGCCAGCAGCTTATCAGCGGGAGGGCTGGTCCAAGAGACCCAGTACTTC
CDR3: CASSLSAGGLVQETQYF

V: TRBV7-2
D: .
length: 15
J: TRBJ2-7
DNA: TGTGCCAGCAGCCTAGGCGGTCATCGGTCCTACGAGCAGTACTTC
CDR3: CASSLGGHRSYEQYF

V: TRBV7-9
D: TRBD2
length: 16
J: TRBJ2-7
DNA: TGTGCCAGCAGCATAAAATCGGGACTAGGAGCCTACGAGCAGTACTTC
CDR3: CASSIKSGLGAYEQYF

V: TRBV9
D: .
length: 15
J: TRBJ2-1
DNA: TGTGCCAGCAGCCCGATGTCGGGGGCGCACAATGAGCAGTTCTTC
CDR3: CASSPMSGAHNEQFF

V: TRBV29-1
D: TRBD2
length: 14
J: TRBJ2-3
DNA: TGCAGCGTTCGGGGACTAGCGGGAGAAGATACGCAGTATTTT
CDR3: CSVRGLAGEDTQYF

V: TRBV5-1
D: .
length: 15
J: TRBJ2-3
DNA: TGCGCCAGCGGACTACAGGGCCCGAGCACAGATACGCAGTATTTT
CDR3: CASGLQGPSTDTQYF

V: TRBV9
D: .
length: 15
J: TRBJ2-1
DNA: TGTGCCAGCAGTCGTAGCAGCCCGGTTGGCAATGAGCAGTTCTTC
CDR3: CASSRSSPVGNEQFF

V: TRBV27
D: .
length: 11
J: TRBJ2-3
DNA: TGTGCCAGCAGCGTCACAGATACGCAGTATTTT
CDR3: CASSVTDTQYF

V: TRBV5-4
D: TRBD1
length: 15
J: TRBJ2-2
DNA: TGTGCCAGCAGCTCCGGACAGGGGAAAGCCGGGGAGCTGTTTTTT
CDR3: CASSSGQGKAGELFF

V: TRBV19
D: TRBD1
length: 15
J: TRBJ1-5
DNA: TGTGCCAGTACCACCTTCGGGACAGGGAATCAGCCCCAGCATTTT
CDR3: CASTTFGTGNQPQHF